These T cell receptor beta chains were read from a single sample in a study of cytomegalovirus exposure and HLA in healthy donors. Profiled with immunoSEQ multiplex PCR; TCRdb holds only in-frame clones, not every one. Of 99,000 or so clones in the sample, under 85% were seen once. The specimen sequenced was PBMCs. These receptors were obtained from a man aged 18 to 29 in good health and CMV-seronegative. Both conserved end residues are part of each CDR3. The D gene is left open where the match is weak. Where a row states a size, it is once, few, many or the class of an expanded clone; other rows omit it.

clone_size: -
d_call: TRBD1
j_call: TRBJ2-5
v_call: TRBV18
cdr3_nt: TGTGCCACCAGGCGGGACAGGGAGCTGGAGACCCAGTACTTC
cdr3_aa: CATRRDRELETQYF

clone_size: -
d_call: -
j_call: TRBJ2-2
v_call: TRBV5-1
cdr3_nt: TGCGCCAGCAGCTCGGGACAACCGACCGGGGAGCTGTTTTTT
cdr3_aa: CASSSGQPTGELFF

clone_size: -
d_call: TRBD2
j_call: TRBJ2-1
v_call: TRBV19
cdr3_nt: TGTGCCAGTAGTATGCGGGGCGGGAGAGGACGCAATGAGCAGTTCTTC
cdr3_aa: CASSMRGGRGRNEQFF

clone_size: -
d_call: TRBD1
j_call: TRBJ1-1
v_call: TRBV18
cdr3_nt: TGTGCCAGCTCACCTATACAACAGGGGGCGAACACTGAAGCTTTCTTT
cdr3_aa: CASSPIQQGANTEAFF

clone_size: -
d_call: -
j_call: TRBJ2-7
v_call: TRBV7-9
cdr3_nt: TGTTGCAGCAGTCGCGTGACGGGATTAACCTCCGAGCAGTACTTC
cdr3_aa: CCSSRVTGLTSEQYF

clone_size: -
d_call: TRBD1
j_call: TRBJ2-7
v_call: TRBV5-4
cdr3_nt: TGTGCCAGCAGCACAGGGGGGCGGGTCGAGCAGTACTTC
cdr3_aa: CASSTGGRVEQYF

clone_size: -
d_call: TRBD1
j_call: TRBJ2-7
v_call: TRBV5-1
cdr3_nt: TGCGCCAGCAGCTTATCCGGGACAGCATCCTACGAGCAGTACTTC
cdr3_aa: CASSLSGTASYEQYF

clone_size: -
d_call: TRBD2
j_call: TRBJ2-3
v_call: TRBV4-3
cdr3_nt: TGCGCCAGCAGCCAGTGGACTAGCGGGAGCGCGTCAGATACGCAGTATTTT
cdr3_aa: CASSQWTSGSASDTQYF

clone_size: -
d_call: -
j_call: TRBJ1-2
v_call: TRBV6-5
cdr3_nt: TGTGCCAGCAGATCAAAGCACAGGGCGGATGGCTACACCTTC
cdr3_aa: CASRSKHRADGYTF

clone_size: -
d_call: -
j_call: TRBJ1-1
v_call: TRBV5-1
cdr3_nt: TGCGCCAGCAGCTTGTCACAGCCGAACACTGAAGCTTTCTTT
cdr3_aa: CASSLSQPNTEAFF

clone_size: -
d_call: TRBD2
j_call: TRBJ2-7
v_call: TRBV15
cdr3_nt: TGTGCCACCAGCAGAGTCAAAACGGGGGGCGAGCAGTACTTC
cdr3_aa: CATSRVKTGGEQYF

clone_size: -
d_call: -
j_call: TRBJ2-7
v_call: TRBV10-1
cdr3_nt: TGCGCCAGCAGTGACCCCCGCGAGCAGTACTTC
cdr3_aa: CASSDPREQYF

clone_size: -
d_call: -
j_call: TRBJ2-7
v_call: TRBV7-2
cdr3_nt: TGTGCCAGCAGCTCCGACCTGGGGGGTTACGAGCAGTACTTC
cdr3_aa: CASSSDLGGYEQYF

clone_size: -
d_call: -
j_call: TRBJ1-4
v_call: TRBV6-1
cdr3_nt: TGTGCCAGCAGGAGGGACTTGACTAATGAAAAACTGTTTTTT
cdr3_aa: CASRRDLTNEKLFF

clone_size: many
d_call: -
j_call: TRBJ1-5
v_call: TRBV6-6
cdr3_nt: TGTGCCAGCAGTCCTGACAGCTATCAGCCCCAGCATTTT
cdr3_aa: CASSPDSYQPQHF

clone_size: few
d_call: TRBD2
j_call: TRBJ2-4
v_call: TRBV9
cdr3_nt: TGTGCCAGCAGTCCTAGCGGGAGAGGCAAAAACATTCAGTACTTC
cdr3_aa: CASSPSGRGKNIQYF

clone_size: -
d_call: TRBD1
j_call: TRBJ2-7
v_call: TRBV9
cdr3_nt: TGTGCCAGCAGCTTGGGGACAGGGGTCTACGAGCAGTACTTC
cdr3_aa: CASSLGTGVYEQYF

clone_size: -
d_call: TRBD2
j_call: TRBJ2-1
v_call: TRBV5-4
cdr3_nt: TGTGCCAGCAGCTCCGGACTAGCGGGAGGGAATGAGCAGTTCTTC
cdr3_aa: CASSSGLAGGNEQFF

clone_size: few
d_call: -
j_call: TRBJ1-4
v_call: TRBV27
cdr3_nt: TGTGCCAGCAGTGGGACGGAGGGGGAAAAACTGTTTTTT
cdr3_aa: CASSGTEGEKLFF

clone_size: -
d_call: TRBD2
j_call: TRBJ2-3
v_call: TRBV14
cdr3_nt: TGTGCCAGCAGCCAAGAAGGTAGTCTAGCGGGAGGGGCCACAGATACGCAGTATTTT
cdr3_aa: CASSQEGSLAGGATDTQYF

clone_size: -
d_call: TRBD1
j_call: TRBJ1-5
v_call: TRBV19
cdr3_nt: TGTGCCAGTAGGGGACAGGGGGAAAACCAGCCCCAGCATTTT
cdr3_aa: CASRGQGENQPQHF

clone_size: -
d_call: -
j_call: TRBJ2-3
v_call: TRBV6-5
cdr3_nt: TGTGCCAGCAAGTACGGCCAGACTAGCACAGATACGCAGTATTTT
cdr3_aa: CASKYGQTSTDTQYF

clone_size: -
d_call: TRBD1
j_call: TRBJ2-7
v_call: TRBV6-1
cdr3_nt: TGTGCCAGCAAGGTAGGGACAGGGAGCTCCTACGAGCAGTACTTC
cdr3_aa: CASKVGTGSSYEQYF

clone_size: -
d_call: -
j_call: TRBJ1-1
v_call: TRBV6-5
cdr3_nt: TGTGCCAGCAGTAGGGGGACGGCGGGCAAAGCTTTCTTT
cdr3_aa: CASSRGTAGKAFF

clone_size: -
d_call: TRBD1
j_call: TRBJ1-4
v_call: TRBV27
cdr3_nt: TGTGCCAGCAGTCTATCCCACAGGGGAGGTAATGAAAAACTGTTTTTT
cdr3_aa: CASSLSHRGGNEKLFF

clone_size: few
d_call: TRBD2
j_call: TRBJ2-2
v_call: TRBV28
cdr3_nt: TGTGCCAGCGGCCCTACCGGGACTAGCGGGAGTACCGGGGAGCTGTTTTTT
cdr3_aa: CASGPTGTSGSTGELFF

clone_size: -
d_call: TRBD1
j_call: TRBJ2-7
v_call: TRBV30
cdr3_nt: TGTGCCTGGAGCGGGGGACAGGGGGCGTACGAGCAGTACTTC
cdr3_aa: CAWSGGQGAYEQYF

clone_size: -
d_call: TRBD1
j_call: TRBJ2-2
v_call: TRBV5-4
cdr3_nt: TGTGCCAGCAGCCTGGGACAGGGAGATGCCGGGGAGCTGTTTTTT
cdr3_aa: CASSLGQGDAGELFF

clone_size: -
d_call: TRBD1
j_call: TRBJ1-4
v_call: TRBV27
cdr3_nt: TGTGCCAGCAGTTTTCGTGGGACAGGGTATGAAAAACTGTTTTTT
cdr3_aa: CASSFRGTGYEKLFF

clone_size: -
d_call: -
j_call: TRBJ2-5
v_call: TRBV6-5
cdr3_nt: TGTGCCAGCACCGACAGGTTCGGCGAGACCCAGTACTTC
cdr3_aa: CASTDRFGETQYF

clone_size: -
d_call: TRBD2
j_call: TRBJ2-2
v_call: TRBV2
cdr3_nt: TGTGCCAGCAAAGGACTAGCGGGAGTGGACGGGGAGCTGTTTTTT
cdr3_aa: CASKGLAGVDGELFF

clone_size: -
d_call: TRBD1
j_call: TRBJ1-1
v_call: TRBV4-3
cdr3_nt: TGCGCCAGCAGCCAATCCGCTTCATCAGGGGGTCGGGGGACTGAAGCTTTCTTT
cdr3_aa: CASSQSASSGGRGTEAFF

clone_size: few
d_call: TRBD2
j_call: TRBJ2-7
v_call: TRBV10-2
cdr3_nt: TGCGCCAGCAGTGCTGTACTAGCGGGAGTTAAGGCAAACTTC
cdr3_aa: CASSAVLAGVKANF

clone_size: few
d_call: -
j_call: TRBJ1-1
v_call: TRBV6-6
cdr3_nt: TGTGCCAGCAGTAGGACTGCGAACACTGAAGCTTTCTTT
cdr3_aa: CASSRTANTEAFF

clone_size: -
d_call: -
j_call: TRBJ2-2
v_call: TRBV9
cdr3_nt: TGTGCCAGCAGCGTAGCTACTAGCCCCTTGAACACCGGGGAGCTGTTTTTT
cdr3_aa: CASSVATSPLNTGELFF

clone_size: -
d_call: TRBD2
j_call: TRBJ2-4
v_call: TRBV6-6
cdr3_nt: TGTGCCAGCAGTGCCGGACTAGCGGGAGATGACATTCAGTACTTC
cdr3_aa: CASSAGLAGDDIQYF

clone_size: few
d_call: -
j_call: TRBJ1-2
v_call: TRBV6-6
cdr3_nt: TGTGCCAGCAGTTACTCGCCCCAGGGCTATGGCTACACCTTC
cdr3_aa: CASSYSPQGYGYTF

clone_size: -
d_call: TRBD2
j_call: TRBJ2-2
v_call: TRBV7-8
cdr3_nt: TGTGCCAGCAGCTTAGCATTCGGTACTAGCGGGGACACCGGGGAGCTGTTTTTT
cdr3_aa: CASSLAFGTSGDTGELFF

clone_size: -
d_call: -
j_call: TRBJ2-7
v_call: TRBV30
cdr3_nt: TGTGCCTGGACATCAGGCAAAGCCCGCTACGAGCAGTACTTC
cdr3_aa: CAWTSGKARYEQYF

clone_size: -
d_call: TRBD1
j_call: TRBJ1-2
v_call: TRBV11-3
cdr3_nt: TGTGCCAGCAGCCGGACAGGAGGATATGGCTACACCTTC
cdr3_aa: CASSRTGGYGYTF

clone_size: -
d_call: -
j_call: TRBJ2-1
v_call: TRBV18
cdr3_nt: TGTGCCAGCTCGGATGGCGGGCCTAGGGTTGAGCAGTTCTTC
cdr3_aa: CASSDGGPRVEQFF

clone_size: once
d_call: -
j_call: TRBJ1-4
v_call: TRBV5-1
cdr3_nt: TGCGCCAGCAGCGCCGGGGGGGTCCCAACTAATGAAAAACTGTTTTTT
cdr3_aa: CASSAGGVPTNEKLFF